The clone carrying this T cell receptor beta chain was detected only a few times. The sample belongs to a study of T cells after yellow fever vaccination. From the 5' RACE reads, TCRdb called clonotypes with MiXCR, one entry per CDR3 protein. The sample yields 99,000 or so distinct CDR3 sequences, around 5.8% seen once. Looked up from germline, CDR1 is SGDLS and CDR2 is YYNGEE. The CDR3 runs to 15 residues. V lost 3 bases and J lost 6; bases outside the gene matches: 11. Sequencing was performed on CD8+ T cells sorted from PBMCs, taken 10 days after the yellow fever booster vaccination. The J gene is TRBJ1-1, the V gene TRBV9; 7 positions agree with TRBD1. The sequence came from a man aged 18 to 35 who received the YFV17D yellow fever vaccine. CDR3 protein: CASSAKGGGSSEAFF. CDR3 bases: TGTGCCAGCAGCGCGAAGGGAGGGGGCTCGTCTGAAGCTTTCTTT.